The 17 T cell receptor beta chains below all came from one sample that was sequenced in a study of blood T cells in healthy people across ages. With a J-beta primer mix and a sample-barcoded 5' primer, a second PCR ran about 6 to 11 cycles. MiXCR, run by TCRdb on the 5' RACE reads, gives a single entry per CDR3 protein. The data contain approximately 960,000 distinct CDR3 sequences, almost 30% of them seen just once; the ten biggest clones take up around 9.6%. Another study also made use of these data, one on T cells of mothers and their children.

Sequencing was carried out using blood. The receptor set was obtained from a woman between 40 and 55 years old in good health.

V usage is TRBV12-3 or TRBV12-4 and J usage is TRBJ1-2, with a tentative D call TRBD1 (5 bases). The CDR3 consists of 15 residues. Trimming shortened V by 5 bases and J by 2 bases, and 15 bases separated the two germline ends. The CDR3 loop is CASSPRVGENYGYTF. CDR3 DNA sequence: TGTGCCAGCAGTCCTAGGGTGGGGGAAAACTATGGCTACACCTTC.

With regard to this clonotype: Possible read error: a much larger clone is one base away. This chain links TRBV9 with TRBJ2-7; D may be TRBD2 (5 bases). Looked up from germline, CDR1 is SGDLS and CDR2 is YYNGEE. The CDR3 runs to 16 residues. Trimming cost V 4 bases and J 3 bases, with 20 bases left between them. The CDR3 DNA sequence: TGTGCCAGCAGCCCCCGGAGGCTAGCTTTTCTCTACGAGCAGTACTTC. The encoded protein is CASSPRRLAFLYEQYF.

The table lists this clonotype with many counts. The chain uses TRBV12-3 or TRBV12-4 and TRBJ2-1; D may be TRBD1 or TRBD2 (5 bases each). This CDR3 is built from 15 residues. V was clipped by 5 bases and J by 2 bases, with 13 bases between them. CDR3 DNA sequence: TGTGCCAGCAGTCCTTCTTGGGGGACCTACAATGAGCAGTTCTTC. It encodes CASSPSWGTYNEQFF.

This clonotype was observed many times. The chain employs TRBV7-4 and TRBJ1-2; tentative D call: TRBD1 (5 bases). This CDR3 is built from 13 residues. V lost 5 bases and J lost 4, with 11 bases in between. The germline CDR1 and CDR2 sequences are SGHVT and SQSDAQ. CDR3 DNA sequence: TGTGCCAGCAGCCTGACAGCGGTCTATGGCTACACCTTC. It translates to CASSLTAVYGYTF.

In this sample, this clonotype turned up many times. Written as DNA, the CDR3 is TGTGCCAGCAGCGCCTTGGGAGGGGCACAGGAGACCCAGTACTTC. Amino acids: CASSALGGAQETQYF. The genes are TRBV9 and TRBJ2-5, with 7 bases lining up with TRBD2. The CDR3 spans 15 residues. Looked up from germline, CDR1 is SGDLS and CDR2 is YYNGEE. After removal of 3 bases from V and 5 bases from J, the junction contained 10 bases not matched to a gene.

This chain connects TRBV12-3 or TRBV12-4 to TRBJ1-2; perhaps TRBD1 as D (5 bases). Trimming took off 4 bases at V and 3 bases at J, with 12 bases between the two ends. The CDR3 is 14 amino acids. The CDR3 DNA reads as TGTGCCAGCAGTTCCCAGACAGTTCACTATGGCTACACCTTC. Its translation is CASSSQTVHYGYTF.

This clonotype came up many times. CDR3 DNA: TGTGCCAGCAGTCCTTCGGTATCCTACGAGCAGTACTTC. Translation gives CASSPSVSYEQYF. This chain connects TRBV27 to TRBJ2-7; no reliable D call. V gave up 5 bases and J gave up 1 base, with 9 bases separating them. The germline CDR1 and CDR2 sequences are MNHEY and SMNVEV (reference sequence). The CDR3 is made up of 13 amino acids.

The V call is TRBV11-2, the J call TRBJ2-1; a weak D match, TRBD2 (6 bases). Trimming removed 5 bases from V and 14 bases from J, with 16 bases in between. The CDR3 is 12 amino acids. CDR1 is SGHAT, CDR2 FQNNGV, per germline. The CDR3 here is CASSSVGGKEFF. The CDR3 DNA sequence: TGTGCCAGCAGCAGCGTTGGGGGGAAGGAGTTCTTC.

The chain joins TRBV24-1 to TRBJ1-4; 9 bases map to TRBD1. The CDR3 is made up of 16 amino acids. Trimming took 3 bases from V and 8 from J; bases not matched to a gene: 9. Germline V gene data show CDR1 as KGHDR and CDR2 as SFDVKD. The CDR3 DNA is TGTGCCACCAGTGATCCGGGACAGGGCTCTCGGGAAAAACTGTTTTTT. It specifies CATSDPGQGSREKLFF.

V gene TRBV7-2 combines with J gene TRBJ2-7; D may be TRBD1 (6 bases). The CDR3 spans 18 residues. Germline CDR1 reads SGHTA; CDR2 reads FQGNSA. Trimming took 0 bases from V and 2 from J, leaving 20 bases between them. The CDR3 sequence: CASSLALSFWTATYEQYF. CDR3 nucleotide sequence: TGTGCCAGCAGCTTAGCGCTAAGTTTCTGGACAGCCACCTACGAGCAGTACTTC.

This chain links TRBV28 with TRBJ2-5; TRBD2 agrees at 10 bases. The CDR3 is 17 amino acids. V was clipped by 6 bases and J by 5 bases; unmatched bases: 15. CDR1 is MDHEN, CDR2 SYDVKM, per germline. CDR3 in DNA: TGTGCCAGCAGCGCAGAGGAGGGACTAGCGTTGGCGGAGACCCAGTACTTC. It specifies CASSAEEGLALAETQYF.

This clonotype has just a few counts. The J gene is TRBJ2-1, the V gene TRBV29-1; 10 bases are a match to TRBD2. The CDR3 totals 16 residues. J gave up 7 bases and V 4 bases, and 13 bases lay outside the gene matches. In germline, CDR1 is SQVTM, CDR2 ANQGSEA. DNA for the CDR3: TGCAGCGTTGGTAGGCTAGCGGGGGCAAAGGGGAATGAGCAGTTCTTC. As protein: CSVGRLAGAKGNEQFF.

The rearrangement joins TRBV29-1 to TRBJ1-1; TRBD1 agrees at 8 bases. V was pared by 5 bases and J by 4 bases, with 15 bases of the junction left unmatched. CDR3 length: 16 residues. Per the germline V gene, CDR1 is SQVTM and CDR2 is ANQGSEA. This CDR3 is CSVSPGQATRGTEAFF. CDR3 nucleotide sequence: TGCAGCGTTTCCCCGGGACAGGCCACGAGGGGCACTGAAGCTTTCTTT.

This clonotype was counted ten times or more. The gene calls are TRBV6-4 and TRBJ1-2; TRBD1 might be the D (5 bases). Germline-derived CDR1 and CDR2 are MRHNA and SNTAGT. The length of the CDR3 is 12 residues. V dropped 0 bases and J dropped 10 bases, with 9 bases sitting between them. The CDR3 region has the DNA TGTGCCAGCAGTGACTCGAGGGGTGCCTACACCTTC. It yields the protein CASSDSRGAYTF.

The rearrangement links TRBV20-1 to TRBJ1-2, with D possibly being TRBD1 (6 bases). Germline CDR1 reads DFQATT; CDR2 reads SNEGSKA (reference sequence). This CDR3 is built from 13 residues. V was shortened by 6 bases and J by 0 bases, with 11 bases between the two germline ends. This CDR3 reads CSAKQGANYGYTF. CDR3 nucleotide sequence: TGCAGTGCCAAACAGGGAGCTAACTATGGCTACACCTTC.

The table lists this clonotype with a few counts. The rearrangement joins TRBV7-2 to TRBJ2-2, with 9 bases identical to TRBD2. Germline trimming cut 1 base from V and 5 bases from J; bases unmatched to any gene: 5. The CDR3 is 16 residues long. Looked up from germline, CDR1 is SGHTA and CDR2 is FQGNSA. The CDR3, as DNA: TGTGCCAGCAGCTTAGTGCGGGGGGGGTATACCGGGGAGCTGTTTTTT. It codes for CASSLVRGGYTGELFF.

V gene TRBV7-9 combines with J gene TRBJ2-7; unclear D gene. V lost 5 bases and J 5 bases, leaving 19 bases between the germline ends. Germline CDR1 is SEHNR and CDR2 is FQNEAQ (reference sequence). The CDR3 runs to 15 residues. CDR3 nucleotides: TGTGCCAGCAGCGGGATGTCGGACCCTTGTGACGAGCAGTACTTC. This sequence encodes CASSGMSDPCDEQYF. The full variable domain, completed using reference TRBV7-9 and TRBJ2-7, is DTGVSQNPRHKITKRGQNVTFRCDPISEHNRLYWYRQTLGQGPEFLTYFQNEAQLEKSRLLSDRFSAERPKGSFSTLEIQRTEQGDSAMYLCASSGMSDPCDEQYFGPGTRLTVT.